This TCR beta chain was profiled in a study of OX40 agonist ivuxolimab in advanced cancers. About the research overall: Cohort: 82.7% men, mean age approximately 60, aged about 23 to 79.

CDR3 size: 16 residues. V shed 6 bases and J shed 8 bases, with 22 bases lying between them. Germline loops: CDR1 SNHLY, CDR2 FYNNEI. TCRdb's copy holds only in-frame clones and misses some; the assay was immunoSEQ multiplex PCR. In the table there are 53,000 or so clones, 65% to 85% of which are singletons. With regard to this clone: Its matching antigen is unknown.

General study points: Certain nonresponders additionally had low normalized T-cell clonal expansion.

The receptor was derived from an adult with an advanced solid tumor such as melanoma, head and neck, liver or kidney cancer. Here the sequenced sample was CD4+ or CD8+ T cells sorted from blood, taken in a trial of the OX40 agonist ivuxolimab. The chain recombines TRBV2 with TRBJ1-4, with D perhaps TRBD1 (5 bases). In nucleotides, the CDR3 is TGTGCCAGCAGCGCCCCCGGGCGGGGGGTAGGGGAAAAACTGTTTTTT. As protein: CASSAPGRGVGEKLFF.